The 8 T cell receptor beta chains below all came from one sample that was sequenced in a study of blood T cell repertoires in COVID-19. Data came from immunoSEQ multiplex PCR; TCRdb stores just in-frame clones and leaves some out. The sample yields about 220,000 clones, 82% seen once. The sequenced sample was peripheral blood. The origin of the receptors is a woman of 80 years or more with acute or convalescent COVID-19.

In its sample, this clone was seen once. The CDR3 bases are TGTGCCAGCAGCACTTCTCCCGGGACAGGGGGCACCTATGGCTACACCTTC. Translating it yields CASSTSPGTGGTYGYTF. The J gene is TRBJ1-2, the V gene TRBV7-2; TRBD1 matches 12 bases. CDR3 length: 17 amino acids. Germline loops: CDR1 SGHTA, CDR2 FQGNSA. Losses at the gene ends were 5 bases for V and 4 bases for J; bases not matched to a gene: 11.

This clone has just one count. This chain links TRBV19 with TRBJ2-7; D is perhaps TRBD1 (6 bases). Between the trimmed V and J ends, which lost 6 bases and 2 bases, there was a span of 14 bases. CDR3 length: 14 residues. CDR1 is LNHDA and CDR2 is SQIVND in the germline V gene (reference sequence). The CDR3, as DNA: TGTGCCAGTAGGGGACAAGGAGGTCCCTACGAGCAGTACTTC. It is translated as CASRGQGGPYEQYF.

The chain combines TRBV6-6 with TRBJ1-1; D is undetermined. The CDR3 sequence is 12 residues long. With 6 bases removed from V and 4 bases from J, the gap between germline ends came to 9 bases. Germline V gene data show CDR1 as MNHNY and CDR2 as SVGAGI (reference sequence). The CDR3 coding sequence is TGTGCCAGCAGCCAAAGAGGCACTGAAGCTTTCTTT. Translated: CASSQRGTEAFF.

J is TRBJ1-2 and V is TRBV9; D may be TRBD1 (6 bases). The CDR3 loop spans 15 amino acids. Germline V gene lookup returns CDR1 SGDLS and CDR2 YYNGEE. With 4 bases removed from V and 2 bases from J, the gap between germline ends came to 15 bases. CDR3 in amino acids: CASSRSQGRNYGYTF. CDR3 coding DNA: TGTGCCAGCAGCCGTAGTCAGGGGCGGAACTATGGCTACACCTTC. The complete variable domain, with remaining parts taken from reference TRBV9 and TRBJ1-2, reads DSGVTQTPKHLITATGQRVTLRCSPRSGDLSVYWYQQSLDQGLQFLIQYYNGEERAKGNILERFSAQQFPDLHSELNLSSLELGDSALYFCASSRSQGRNYGYTFGSGTRLTVV.

This chain links TRBV18 with TRBJ1-5, with 9 bases that match TRBD1. The V segment lost 5 bases and the J segment 2 bases; nucleotides outside the gene matches: 4. The CDR3 is 15 residues long. Germline assignment: CDR1 KGHSH and CDR2 LQKENI. This CDR3 reads CASSRDREGNQPQHF. CDR3 nucleotide sequence: TGTGCCAGCTCAAGGGACAGGGAGGGCAATCAGCCCCAGCATTTT.

The chain has TRBV28 and TRBJ1-2; D may be TRBD1 (6 bases). Between the trimmed V and J ends, which lost 6 bases and 6 bases, there was a span of 20 bases. Germline assignment: CDR1 MDHEN and CDR2 SYDVKM. The CDR3 extends over 15 amino acids. The chain's CDR3 is CASSRGGVIQNGYTF. The CDR3 bases are TGTGCCAGCAGCCGGGGGGGCGTAATTCAGAATGGCTACACCTTC.

The chain recombines TRBV11-2 with TRBJ2-3, with TRBD2 identical over 10 bases. CDR1 is SGHAT and CDR2 is FQNNGV in the germline V gene. This CDR3 is built from 18 residues. The ends lost 0 bases at V and 6 bases at J; junction bases unmatched: 12. The CDR3 region is CASSLEPNSGGFRDTQYF. The CDR3 DNA reads as TGTGCCAGCAGCTTAGAACCGAATAGCGGGGGGTTCAGGGATACGCAGTATTTT.

This clone came up a few times. The rearrangement uses TRBV19 and TRBJ1-3, with D hard to call. The CDR3 is made up of 16 amino acids. The germline V gene encodes CDR1 LNHDA and CDR2 SQIVND (reference sequence). Trimming cost V 5 bases and J 0 bases, with 14 bases left between them. The CDR3 DNA sequence: TGTGCCAGTAGTTCCCCATTTCGGGGCTCTGGAAACACCATATATTTT. Translating it yields CASSSPFRGSGNTIYF.